This TCR beta chain was found in a study of identical twins. Addition of a universal primer site occurred through template switching, and cDNA carried unique molecular identifiers. MiXCR was run by TCRdb on the 5' RACE reads, yielding one entry per CDR3 protein. The sample records about 690,000 distinct CDR3 sequences, roughly 6% being singletons. Study findings and constraints: Partial confounding of zero-insertion analyses by invariant MAIT and iNKT cells was possible. Models predicted less out-of-frame TCR alpha sharing in monozygotic twins than was found.

Every sampled donor was Caucasian and healthy. Remarks on this clonotype: Its antigen is currently unknown.

The germline gives CDR1 LGHDT, CDR2 YNNKEL (reference sequence). V was trimmed by 3 bases and J by 0 bases, leaving 14 bases between them. The CDR3 has 17 residues. Sequenced: naive T cells sorted from blood. The clonotype originates from a man between 18 and 35 years old in good health. The chain links TRBV3-1 to TRBJ2-2; the D is unclear. DNA of the CDR3: TGTGCCAGCAGCCACGATCTCAGGAGAGCGAACACCGGGGAGCTGTTTTTT. It yields the protein CASSHDLRRANTGELFF.